The 5 T cell receptor beta chains below all came from one sample that was sequenced in a study of blood T cell repertoires in COVID-19. Some clones are missing from TCRdb's copy, which holds only in-frame ones; the method was immunoSEQ multiplex PCR. The sample consists of around 250,000 clones, approximately 85% of them appearing once. Source material: PBMCs or T cells enriched from blood (not recorded which). The receptors were sampled from a woman in her forties or fifties who had recovered from COVID-19.

The gene calls are TRBV6-1 and TRBJ2-7; 9 nucleotides align to TRBD1. J gave up 0 bases and V 5 bases, and 5 bases lay outside the gene matches. Germline V gene data show CDR1 as MNHNS and CDR2 as SASEGT. The CDR3 is 15 residues long. The CDR3 reads CASSKTGGPSYEQYF. The DNA for the CDR3 is TGTGCCAGCAGTAAGACAGGGGGGCCCTCCTACGAGCAGTACTTC.

The V and J genes are TRBV5-1 and TRBJ1-2, with 9 bases matching TRBD1. The CDR3 spans 16 residues. J lost 0 bases, V lost 2 bases, and 5 bases had no gene match. The germline gives CDR1 SGHRS, CDR2 YFSETQ. In DNA form, the CDR3 reads TGCGCCAGCAGCTTAAGGACAGGGGACGCTAACTATGGCTACACCTTC. As protein: CASSLRTGDANYGYTF.

The rearrangement joins TRBV27 to TRBJ1-5; D unresolved. The CDR3 runs to 13 residues. V was cut by 8 bases and J by 3 bases, with 11 bases left in between. CDR1 and CDR2 (germline): MNHEY, SMNVEV (reference sequence). The CDR3, as DNA: TGTGCCAGCGGGTGGGCAGACAATCAGCCCCAGCATTTT. This codes for CASGWADNQPQHF.

J is TRBJ2-5 and V is TRBV24-1; 8 nucleotides align to TRBD1. Germline-derived CDR1 and CDR2 are KGHDR and SFDVKD. CDR3 length: 14 residues. With V trimmed by 3 bases and J by 4 bases, 3 bases remained unmatched. CDR3 loop: CATSDGTGRETQYF. The CDR3 DNA is TGTGCCACCAGTGATGGGACAGGAAGAGAGACCCAGTACTTC.

V is TRBV28 and J is TRBJ2-7; a weak D match, TRBD2 (7 bases). The V and J ends lost 6 bases and 7 bases respectively, with 25 bases between them. The germline CDR1 and CDR2 sequences are MDHEN and SYDVKM. CDR3 length equals 16 residues. CDR3 bases: TGTGCCAGCAGGGGGTTAGGGGCGGGGGCCGCAATAGAGCAGTACTTC. Translated: CASRGLGAGAAIEQYF.